Listed below are T cell receptor beta chains from one sample, sequenced in a study of cytomegalovirus exposure and HLA in healthy donors. Data came from immunoSEQ multiplex PCR; TCRdb stores just in-frame clones and leaves some out. The table includes about 220,000 clones, roughly 88% detected once. Source material: PBMCs. These receptors all come from a boy aged 2-15 years in good health and CMV-seronegative. Each CDR3 is given with its conserved first and last residue. D genes are given only for firm matches. Some rows mark clone size as missing; the rest say once, few, many or name a class of expanded clone.

J gene	clone size	D gene	V gene	CDR3 DNA	CDR3 protein
TRBJ1-4	NA	TRBD1	TRBV4-1	TGCGCCAGCAGCCAACCGGGACAGGGAGCTGAAAAACTGTTTTTT	CASSQPGQGAEKLFF
TRBJ1-4	once	NA	TRBV7-9	TGTGCCAGCAGCTTAGACACAACTAATGAAAAACTGTTTTTT	CASSLDTTNEKLFF
TRBJ2-7	NA	NA	TRBV19	TGTGCCAGTACCCGGGGAGGGGGCTCCTACGAGCAGTACTTC	CASTRGGGSYEQYF
TRBJ1-4	NA	TRBD1	TRBV18	TGTGCCAGCTCACCAAAAGCGGACAGGGGTATTTGGAAACTGTTTTTT	CASSPKADRGIWKLFF
TRBJ2-5	NA	NA	TRBV7-9	TGTGCCAGCAGTCCAGGCCTGGAAGAGACCCAGTACTTC	CASSPGLEETQYF
TRBJ2-1	once	NA	TRBV11-2	TGTGCCAGCAGCTTAGAGAGTAGCGGTATGCACAATGAGCAGTTCTTC	CASSLESSGMHNEQFF
TRBJ2-5	NA	TRBD2	TRBV5-1	TGCGCCAGCAGCCGGAGCTCTCAGCGGGGGGCAGAGACCCAGTACTTC	CASSRSSQRGAETQYF
TRBJ1-1	NA	NA	TRBV25-1	TGTGCCAGCAGTGAAACAGGGCAAGGGCCTGAAGCTTTCTTT	CASSETGQGPEAFF
TRBJ1-3	NA	TRBD1	TRBV5-4	TGTGCCAGCAGCTTAGACAGGGGTTCTGGAAACACCATATATTTT	CASSLDRGSGNTIYF
TRBJ2-1	NA	TRBD2	TRBV11-1	TGTGCCAGCAGCTTAGAAGCGGGGGATTACAACGAGCAGTTCTTC	CASSLEAGDYNEQFF
TRBJ1-1	few	TRBD1	TRBV30	TGTGCCTGGAGTCCCGGGACAGAGAACACTGAAGCTTTCTTT	CAWSPGTENTEAFF
TRBJ2-1	NA	TRBD2	TRBV2	TGTGCCAGCAGGTCTCTAGCGGGTGAGCAGTTCTTC	CASRSLAGEQFF
TRBJ1-3	NA	NA	TRBV15	TGTGCCACCAAAGCTGTATCTGGAAACACCATATATTTT	CATKAVSGNTIYF
TRBJ1-3	NA	TRBD1	TRBV6-5	TGTGCCAGCAGTTATGGACAGGGGGCAACTGGAAACACCATATATTTT	CASSYGQGATGNTIYF
TRBJ1-2	once	TRBD1	TRBV29-1	TGCAGCGTCCGAGGACAGGGGAACTATGGCTACACCTTC	CSVRGQGNYGYTF
TRBJ1-2	NA	TRBD1	TRBV6-1	TGTGCCAGCAGTGACCCCATGGGGCAGGGACAGAACTATGGCTACCCCTTC	CASSDPMGQGQNYGYPF
TRBJ2-1	NA	TRBD2	TRBV29-1	TGCAGCGGGACATTCCGGGAGGCTAGCGGCATTATTGATGAGCAGTTCTTC	CSGTFREASGIIDEQFF
TRBJ1-2	NA	NA	TRBV11-2	TGTGCCAGCAGCTTAGATCGCAGTGGCTACACCTTC	CASSLDRSGYTF
TRBJ2-1	NA	TRBD2	TRBV27	TGTGCCAGCACTAAGGGGACTAGCGGGAGGGATGAGCAGTTCTTC	CASTKGTSGRDEQFF
TRBJ1-5	NA	TRBD1	TRBV4-1	TGCGCCAGCAGCGCGGACAGGGGAGACGATCAGCCCCAGCATTTT	CASSADRGDDQPQHF
TRBJ1-2	NA	NA	TRBV27	TGTGCCAGCGGGAGGGGCACCAACTATGGCTACACCTTC	CASGRGTNYGYTF
TRBJ1-1	NA	NA	TRBV20-1	TGCAGTGCGCGGGGGGCTGAAGCTTTCTTT	CSARGAEAFF
TRBJ1-2	NA	TRBD1	TRBV7-8	TGTGCCAGCAGCTTAGTCGCAGGGGGTGATGGCTACACCTTC	CASSLVAGGDGYTF
TRBJ1-1	NA	TRBD1	TRBV11-2	TGTGCCAGCAGCTTAGGACAGGGGGCTGAAGCTTTCTTT	CASSLGQGAEAFF
TRBJ2-7	once	NA	TRBV7-2	TGTGCCAGCAGCTTAGTAGGTTACGGGATAGCTGCTTACGAGCAGTACTTC	CASSLVGYGIAAYEQYF
TRBJ2-7	NA	NA	TRBV6-5	TGTGCCAGCAGTTACTCGGGGAGAGATTACGAGCAGTACTTC	CASSYSGRDYEQYF
TRBJ2-3	NA	TRBD1	TRBV2	TGTGCCAGCAGTGGGGACAGGAAGGTCACAGATACGCAGTATTTT	CASSGDRKVTDTQYF
TRBJ1-1	few	NA	TRBV4-1	TGCGCCAGCAGAAGAGGAGAGAGTGACACTGAAGCTTTCTTT	CASRRGESDTEAFF
TRBJ2-5	NA	TRBD1	TRBV29-1	TGCAGCGTTGATGGTCGAGCAGGGGGAGAGACCCAGTACTTC	CSVDGRAGGETQYF
TRBJ2-5	once	TRBD2	TRBV27	TGTGCCAGCAGTTTATCCACTAGCGGGAGAGAGACCCAGTACTTC	CASSLSTSGRETQYF
TRBJ1-2	NA	TRBD1	TRBV9	TGTGCCAGCAGCGCCTTGGGACAGGAGAACTATGGCTACACCTTC	CASSALGQENYGYTF
TRBJ2-1	NA	TRBD2	TRBV2	TGTGCCAGCAGTGACGGGCTAGCGGCATACAATGAGCAGTTCTTC	CASSDGLAAYNEQFF
TRBJ2-2	NA	NA	TRBV19	TGTGCCAGTAGCCATCCGGGTCCCGGGGAGCTGTTTTTT	CASSHPGPGELFF
TRBJ1-5	NA	TRBD1	TRBV19	TGTGCCAGTAGGTTGGGACAGGGACGTGATCAGCCCCAGCATTTT	CASRLGQGRDQPQHF
TRBJ2-7	NA	TRBD2	TRBV5-1	TGCGCCAGCAGCCCATCAGCGGGAGTTTCCGAGCAGTACTTC	CASSPSAGVSEQYF
TRBJ2-7	NA	TRBD2	TRBV5-1	TGCGCCAGCAGCTCCTTAGCGGGGGACCTTCAAGAGCAGTACTTC	CASSSLAGDLQEQYF
TRBJ1-4	NA	NA	TRBV30	TGTGCCTGGAACCGGGGGGGCCGCATCGGTGAAAAACTGTTTTTT	CAWNRGGRIGEKLFF
TRBJ1-2	NA	NA	TRBV6-1	TGTGCCAGCAGTGAAGAAACGGCTGCTAGAAGCTACACCTTC	CASSEETAARSYTF
TRBJ1-1	few	TRBD1	TRBV30	TGTGCCTGGGGACAGGTCAACACTGAAGCTTTCTTT	CAWGQVNTEAFF
TRBJ2-7	NA	NA	TRBV10-3	TGTGCCATCAGTGAGACCTGGTCTTCCGAGCAGTACTTC	CAISETWSSEQYF
TRBJ2-1	NA	NA	TRBV30	TGTGCCTGGAGTGTATTTAGTGAGCAGTTCTTC	CAWSVFSEQFF